This T cell receptor (beta chain) was sequenced during a study of OX40 agonist ivuxolimab in advanced cancers. In the study overall: The diagnoses of dose-escalation patients were hepatocellular carcinoma, melanoma, renal cell or head and neck cancer. With a range of about 23 to 90, age averaged approximately 55 years, and 70% to 85% were male.

In its sample, this clone was seen a few times. Antigen: not known. In germline, CDR1 is MNHEY, CDR2 SVGAGI. The germline V and J ends were trimmed by 0 bases and 4 bases, with 15 bases remaining between them. This CDR3 has 16 residues. Clones were read by immunoSEQ multiplex PCR, and TCRdb kept only the in-frame ones, dropping some. The sample lists approximately 33,000 clones; approximately 89% were seen once. General study results and limits: Among the least clonally expanded were partial responders at 0.1-3.0 mg/kg.

The clonotype was recovered from an adult with an advanced solid tumor such as melanoma, head and neck, liver or kidney cancer. The V and J genes are TRBV6-5 and TRBJ1-2; D gene uncertain. The specimen was CD4+ or CD8+ T cells sorted from blood, collected in a trial of the OX40 agonist ivuxolimab. For the CDR3, the DNA is TGTGCCAGCAGTTACTCCTCTGCTCAGGTCCTCTATGGCTACACCTTC. Translated, it gives CASSYSSAQVLYGYTF.